The 10 T cell receptor beta chains listed next were all sequenced from one sample in a study of CD8 T cells in Susac syndrome. Random hexamers were used to reverse transcribe roughly 0.5 to 1 ug of RNA. From the immunoSEQ multiplex PCR reads, TCRdb called clonotypes with MiXCR, one entry per CDR3 protein. The table lists fewer than 250,000 distinct CDR3 sequences, 90% to 95% of them singletons, with 0.1% in the top ten. Specimen: CD4+ T cells from PBMCs. The receptors derive from a human donor in good health.

The J gene is TRBJ1-2, the V gene TRBV5-1; 9 bases are a match to TRBD1. Germline trimming cut 8 bases from V and 3 bases from J; bases unmatched to any gene: 5. This CDR3 is 13 amino acids long. CDR1 is SGHRS, CDR2 YFSETQ, per germline. CDR3 nucleotide sequence: TGCGCCAGTACAGGGGGCGTCGACTATGGCTACACCTTC. Amino acid sequence: CASTGGVDYGYTF.

This chain uses TRBV20-1 with TRBJ1-1; 9 nucleotides line up with TRBD1. From germline, CDR1 is DFQATT and CDR2 SNEGSKA (reference sequence). This CDR3 spans 14 amino acids. Losses at the gene ends were 8 bases for V and 4 bases for J; bases not matched to a gene: 11. This CDR3 is CSTTQGAQATEAFF. The DNA for the CDR3 is TGCAGTACGACACAGGGGGCCCAGGCCACTGAAGCTTTCTTT.

The genes are TRBV3-1 and TRBJ1-2; D is possibly TRBD1 (6 bases). The CDR3 runs to 14 residues. The germline V gene encodes CDR1 LGHDT and CDR2 YNNKEL (reference sequence). Trimming shortened V by 1 base and J by 7 bases, and 13 bases separated the two germline ends. The CDR3 loop reads CASSQVVRGSGYTF. In DNA form, the CDR3 reads TGTGCCAGCAGCCAAGTAGTCAGGGGCTCTGGCTACACCTTC.

The chain couples TRBV21-1 to TRBJ2-7; the table names TRBD1, a call not compared with the DNA. TRBV21-1 is given as a pseudogene. This CDR3 has 17 amino acids. The CDR3, as DNA: TGTGCCAGCAGCAAAGCGAGAAGGACAGGGGGAAAGGGGGAGCAGTACGTC. This encodes CASSKARRTGGKGEQYV.

The chain has TRBV19 and TRBJ2-2; TRBD2 agrees at 8 bases. The CDR3 is made up of 14 amino acids. V shed 4 bases and J 6 bases; nucleotides not matched to a gene: 4. Germline V CDR1 and CDR2: LNHDA, SQIVND (reference sequence). The CDR3 protein is CASSKGLEAGELFF. The CDR3 region has the DNA TGTGCCAGTAGTAAGGGACTAGAAGCCGGGGAGCTGTTTTTT.

The rearrangement links TRBV14 to TRBJ2-2; 11 bases map to TRBD2. Germline CDR1 is SGHDN and CDR2 is FVKESK. The trim removed 4 bases at V and 2 bases at J, leaving 9 bases unmatched. The CDR3 sequence is 18 residues long. CDR3 nucleotide sequence: TGTGCCAGCAGCCTCCTGACCCTAGCGGGGGGAAACACCGGGGAGCTGTTTTTT. As protein: CASSLLTLAGGNTGELFF.

V is TRBV28 and J is TRBJ2-2; a weak D match, TRBD1 (6 bases). The CDR3 loop spans 15 amino acids. Germline loops: CDR1 MDHEN, CDR2 SYDVKM. V lost 5 bases, J lost 1 base, and 11 bases lay in between. The CDR3 nucleotides read TGTGCCAGCAGTCCTGTGGACAGGAACACCGGGGAGCTGTTTTTT. It codes for CASSPVDRNTGELFF.

The count of this clonotype is one. This chain connects TRBV5-1 to TRBJ2-5; possibly TRBD2 for D (7 bases). Trimming pared 4 bases from V and 0 bases from J, leaving 16 bases between. The length of the CDR3 is 16 residues. From germline, CDR1 is SGHRS and CDR2 YFSETQ. Here the CDR3 reads CASSGGAVYYQETQYF. The CDR3 nucleotides read TGCGCCAGCAGCGGGGGGGCTGTCTACTACCAAGAGACCCAGTACTTC.

The chain employs TRBV6-1 and TRBJ1-5; 7 bases match TRBD1. Per germline, CDR1 MNHNS and CDR2 SASEGT. The junction had 10 bases not matched to a gene; V was cut back by 10 bases and J by 4 bases. The CDR3 extends over 14 amino acids. The CDR3 loop reads CATLRDSLNQPQHF. DNA for the CDR3: TGTGCCACCCTCCGGGACAGCCTTAATCAGCCCCAGCATTTT.

This chain uses TRBV2 with TRBJ2-7; D gene ambiguous. CDR1 SNHLY and CDR2 FYNNEI come from the germline V gene. The CDR3 extends over 13 amino acids. Trimming pared 4 bases from V and 2 bases from J, leaving 9 bases between. The CDR3 protein is CASSGWSTYEQYF. The CDR3 DNA reads TGTGCCAGCAGTGGTTGGTCTACCTACGAGCAGTACTTC.